The 5 T cell receptor beta chains listed next were all sequenced from one sample in a study of human T cells and chemical hapten exposure. As to time point: pre-sensitization, week 0. Treatment of the sample: therapeutic diphenylcyclopropenone sensitization with weekly scalp DPC. TCRdb re-called the RACE reads through MiXCR, storing one row per CDR3 protein. In the table there are around 62,000 distinct CDR3 sequences, around 7% of which are singletons. This specimen consisted of whole blood, obtained in connection with sensitization to the hapten diphenylcyclopropenone (DPC). Receptors were obtained from a woman in her thirties with alopecia areata. Some clones in this sample may be carry-over from other donors' samples.

This clonotype has just a few counts. This chain uses TRBV10-1 with TRBJ2-5; TRBD2 is a possible D gene (5 bases). CDR3 length: 13 amino acids. V shed 2 bases and J shed 7 bases, with 11 bases lying between them. The germline gives CDR1 WNHNN, CDR2 SYGVQD (reference sequence). CDR3 coding DNA: TGCGCCAGCAGTGAGGCGGGCGCGGTGACCCAGTACTTC. Translating gives CASSEAGAVTQYF.

This sequence joins TRBV9 and TRBJ1-2, with D possibly matching TRBD1 (5 bases). Per the germline V gene, CDR1 is SGDLS and CDR2 is YYNGEE. V was trimmed by 4 bases and J by 4 bases, leaving 32 bases between them. The CDR3 totals 20 residues. The CDR3 sequence: CASSPTVPGTASNTRYGYTF. Here the CDR3 DNA reads TGTGCCAGCAGCCCCACCGTCCCAGGGACTGCGTCGAATACTCGCTATGGCTACACCTTC. Variable domain in full (rest from reference TRBV9 and TRBJ1-2): DSGVTQTPKHLITATGQRVTLRCSPRSGDLSVYWYQQSLDQGLQFLIQYYNGEERAKGNILERFSAQQFPDLHSELNLSSLELGDSALYFCASSPTVPGTASNTRYGYTFGSGTRLTVV.

This clonotype was seen just once. A much larger clone differs by one base, so this may be a read error. This chain uses TRBV10-3 with TRBJ2-5, with TRBD1 matching over 8 bases. Germline CDR1 reads ENHRY; CDR2 reads SYGVKD. The CDR3 is 12 residues long. The CDR3 region is CAIRDRKETRYF. The CDR3 coding sequence is TGTGCCATCCGGGACAGGAAAGAGACCCGGTACTTC.

This clonotype has a count of ten or more. This chain joins TRBV7-3 and TRBJ2-5; D gene uncertain. Looked up from germline, CDR1 is SGHTA and CDR2 is FQGTGA. V lost 3 bases and J lost 1, with 6 bases in between. This CDR3 comprises 13 residues. CDR3 region: CASSLTVQETQYF. The CDR3, as DNA: TGTGCCAGCAGCTTGACCGTCCAAGAGACCCAGTACTTC. Together with reference TRBV7-3 and TRBJ2-5, the CDR3 gives the full variable domain: GAGVSQTPSNKVTEKGKYVELRCDPISGHTALYWYRQSLGQGPEFLIYFQGTGAADDSGLPNDRFFAVRPEGSVSTLKIQRTERGDSAVYLCASSLTVQETQYFGPGTRLLVL.

This clonotype was found many times. The chain employs TRBV7-2 and TRBJ2-7, with a tentative D call TRBD1 (5 bases). Trimming left V 2 bases short and J 1 base short, with 9 bases between. The germline V gene has CDR1 SGHTA and CDR2 FQGNSA. The CDR3 is made up of 14 amino acids. CDR3 bases: TGTGCCAGCAGCTTATGGGGCCGGTCCTACGAGCAGTACTTC. This codes for CASSLWGRSYEQYF.